This TCR beta chain was captured in a study of T cell changes during pregnancy in multiple sclerosis. Generated by immunoSEQ multiplex PCR, the TCRdb table keeps only in-frame clones and is missing some. The repertoire consists of around 78,000 clones, with 93% occurring once and the leading ten covering more than 2%. V shed 9 bases and J shed 4 bases, with 12 bases lying between them. The germline V gene has CDR1 MNHNS and CDR2 SASEGT. This CDR3 is built from 12 residues. The chain employs TRBV6-1 and TRBJ1-2; possibly TRBD1 for D (6 bases). Source: peripheral blood, taken in the second trimester of pregnancy. This receptor was taken from a female donor with multiple sclerosis, enrolled in a pregnancy study. The CDR3 DNA follows: TGTGCCAGTTCCGAGGGGGTCTATGGCTACACCTTC. Protein: CASSEGVYGYTF.